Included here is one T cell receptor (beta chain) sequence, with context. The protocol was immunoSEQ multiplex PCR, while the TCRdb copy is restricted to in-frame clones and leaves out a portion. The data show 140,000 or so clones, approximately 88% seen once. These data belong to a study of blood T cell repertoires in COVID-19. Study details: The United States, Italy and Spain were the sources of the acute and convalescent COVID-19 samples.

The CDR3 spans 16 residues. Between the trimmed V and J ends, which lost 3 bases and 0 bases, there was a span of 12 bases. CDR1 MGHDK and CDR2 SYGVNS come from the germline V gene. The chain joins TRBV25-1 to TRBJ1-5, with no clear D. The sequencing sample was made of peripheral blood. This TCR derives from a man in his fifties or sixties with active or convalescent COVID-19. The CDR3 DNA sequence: TGTGCCAGCAGTGACTCACAGCATTATAGCAATCAGCCCCAGCATTTT. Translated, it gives CASSDSQHYSNQPQHF.